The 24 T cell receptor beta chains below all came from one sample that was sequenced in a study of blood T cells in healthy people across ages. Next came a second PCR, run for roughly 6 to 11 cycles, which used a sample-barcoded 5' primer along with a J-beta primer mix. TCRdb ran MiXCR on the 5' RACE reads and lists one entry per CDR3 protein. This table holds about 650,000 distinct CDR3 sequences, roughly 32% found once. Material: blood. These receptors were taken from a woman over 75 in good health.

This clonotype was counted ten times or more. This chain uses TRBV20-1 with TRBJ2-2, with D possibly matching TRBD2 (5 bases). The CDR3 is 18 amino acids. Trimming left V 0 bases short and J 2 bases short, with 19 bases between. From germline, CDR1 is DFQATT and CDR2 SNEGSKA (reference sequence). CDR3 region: CSARDLLVNSANTGELFF. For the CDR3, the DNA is TGCAGTGCTAGAGATTTACTAGTCAATAGTGCAAACACCGGGGAGCTGTTTTTT.

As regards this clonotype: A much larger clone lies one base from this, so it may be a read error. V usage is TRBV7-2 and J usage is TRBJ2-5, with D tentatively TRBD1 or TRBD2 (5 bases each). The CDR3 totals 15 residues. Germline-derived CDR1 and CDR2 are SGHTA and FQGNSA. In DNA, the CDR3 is TGTGCCGGCAGCACCCGTCCGGGGCCCGATGTAGGGCAGTACTTC. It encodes CAGSTRPGPDVGQYF.

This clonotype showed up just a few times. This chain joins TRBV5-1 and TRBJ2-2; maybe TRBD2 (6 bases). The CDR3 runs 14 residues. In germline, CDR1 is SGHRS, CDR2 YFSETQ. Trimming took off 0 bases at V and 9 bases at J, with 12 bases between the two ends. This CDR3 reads CASSLAGDHRELFF. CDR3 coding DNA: TGCGCCAGCAGCTTGGCGGGGGACCACCGGGAGCTGTTTTTT.

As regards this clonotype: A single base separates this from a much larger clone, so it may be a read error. CDR3 sequence (DNA): TGCAGTGCTAGAACAGGGAGTTCAATGAATGAGCAGTACTTC. Translated: CSARTGSSMNEQYF. This rearrangement joins TRBV20-1 to TRBJ2-7, with D possibly being TRBD1 (6 bases). The ends were cut back, 2 bases at V and 7 bases at J, with 18 bases in the middle. Germline V gene data show CDR1 as DFQATT and CDR2 as SNEGSKA (reference sequence). This CDR3 spans 14 amino acids.

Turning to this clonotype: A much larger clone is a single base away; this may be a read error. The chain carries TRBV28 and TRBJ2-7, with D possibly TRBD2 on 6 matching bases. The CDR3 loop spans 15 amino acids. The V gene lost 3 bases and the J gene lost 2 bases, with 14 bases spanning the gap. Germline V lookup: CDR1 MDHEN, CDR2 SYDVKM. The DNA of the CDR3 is TGTGCCAGCAGTTTCTCGCGGGGACTTGCCTACGAGCAGTACTTC. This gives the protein CASSFSRGLAYEQYF.

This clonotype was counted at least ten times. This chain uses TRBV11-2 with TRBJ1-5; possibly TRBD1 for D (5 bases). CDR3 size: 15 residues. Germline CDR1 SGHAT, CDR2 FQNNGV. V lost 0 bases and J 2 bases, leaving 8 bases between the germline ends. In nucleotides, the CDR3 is TGTGCCAGCAGCTTAGATGGCAGGGGCAATCAGCCCCAGCATTTT. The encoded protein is CASSLDGRGNQPQHF.

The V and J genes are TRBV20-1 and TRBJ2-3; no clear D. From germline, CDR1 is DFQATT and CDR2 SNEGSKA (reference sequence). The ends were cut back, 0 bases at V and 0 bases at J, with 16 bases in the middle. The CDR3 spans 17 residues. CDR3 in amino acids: CSARDFVGRSSTDTQYF. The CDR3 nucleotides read TGCAGTGCTAGAGATTTTGTAGGCAGGTCCAGCACAGATACGCAGTATTTT.

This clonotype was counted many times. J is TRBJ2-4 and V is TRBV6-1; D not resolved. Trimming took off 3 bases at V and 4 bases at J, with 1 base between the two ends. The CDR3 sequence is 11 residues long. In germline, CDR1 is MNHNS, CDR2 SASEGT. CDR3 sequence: CASSEKNIQYF. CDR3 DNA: TGTGCCAGCAGTGAGAAAAACATTCAGTACTTC.

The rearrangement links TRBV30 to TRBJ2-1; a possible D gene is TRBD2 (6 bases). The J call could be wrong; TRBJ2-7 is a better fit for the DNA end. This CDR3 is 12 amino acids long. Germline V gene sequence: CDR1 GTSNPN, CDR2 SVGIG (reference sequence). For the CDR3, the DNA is TGTGCCTGGATGGTGGACTACAATGAGCAGTACTTC. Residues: CAWMVDYNEQYF.

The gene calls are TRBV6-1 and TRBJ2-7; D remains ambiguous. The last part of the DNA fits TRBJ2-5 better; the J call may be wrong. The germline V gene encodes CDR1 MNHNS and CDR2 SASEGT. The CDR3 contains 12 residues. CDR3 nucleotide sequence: TGTGCCAGCAGTGTATTGGGCGAGACCCAGTACTTC. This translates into CASSVLGETQYF.

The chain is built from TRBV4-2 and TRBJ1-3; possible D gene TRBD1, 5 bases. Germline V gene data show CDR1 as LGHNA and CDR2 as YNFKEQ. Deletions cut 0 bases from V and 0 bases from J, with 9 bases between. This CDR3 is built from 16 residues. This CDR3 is CASSQDSGGSGNTIYF. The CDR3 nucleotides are TGTGCCAGCAGCCAAGACTCCGGGGGCTCTGGAAACACCATATATTTT.

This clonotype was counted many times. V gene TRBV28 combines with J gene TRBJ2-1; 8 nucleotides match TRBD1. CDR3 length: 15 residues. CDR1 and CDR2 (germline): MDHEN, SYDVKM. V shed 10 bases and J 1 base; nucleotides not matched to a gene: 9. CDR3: CATLGQGDSYNEQFF. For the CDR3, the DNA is TGTGCCACCCTAGGACAGGGAGATTCCTACAATGAGCAGTTCTTC.

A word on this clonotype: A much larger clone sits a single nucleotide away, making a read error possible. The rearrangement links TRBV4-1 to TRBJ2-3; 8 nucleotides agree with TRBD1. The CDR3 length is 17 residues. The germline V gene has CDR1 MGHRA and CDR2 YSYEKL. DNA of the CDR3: TGCGCCAGCAGCCAAGATAGGGCAGGGGGCATTAGGGATACGCATTATTTT. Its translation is CASSQDRAGGIRDTHYF.

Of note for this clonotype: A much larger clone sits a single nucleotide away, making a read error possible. The CDR3 region is CVSSLARIRGRDEVQPQHF. CDR3 nucleotides: TGTGTCAGCAGCTTGGCCCGGATCCGGGGCAGGGACGAGGTTCAGCCCCAGCATTTT. The chain joins TRBV5-6 to TRBJ1-5; possible D gene TRBD1, 5 bases. From germline, CDR1 is SGHDT and CDR2 YYEEEE. The CDR3 has 19 residues.

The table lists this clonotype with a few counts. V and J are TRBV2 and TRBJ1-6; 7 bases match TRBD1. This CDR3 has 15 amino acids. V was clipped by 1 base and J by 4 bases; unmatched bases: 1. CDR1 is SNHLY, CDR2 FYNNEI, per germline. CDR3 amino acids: CASSEVGQYNSPLHF. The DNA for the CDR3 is TGTGCCAGCAGTGAAGTGGGACAGTATAATTCACCCCTCCACTTT.

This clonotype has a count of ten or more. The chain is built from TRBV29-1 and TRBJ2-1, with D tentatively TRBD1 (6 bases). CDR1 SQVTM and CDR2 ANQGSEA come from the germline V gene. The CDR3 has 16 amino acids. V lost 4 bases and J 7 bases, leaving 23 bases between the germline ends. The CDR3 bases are TGCAGCGTTGGAGGTAATCGGGCAGGGGTCAAAAATGAGCAGTTCTTC. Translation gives CSVGGNRAGVKNEQFF.

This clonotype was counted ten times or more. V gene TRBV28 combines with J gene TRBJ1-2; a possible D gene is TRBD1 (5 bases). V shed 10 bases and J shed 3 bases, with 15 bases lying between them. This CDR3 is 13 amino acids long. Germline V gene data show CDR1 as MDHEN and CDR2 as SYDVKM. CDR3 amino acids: CATDPAGHYGYTF. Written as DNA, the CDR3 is TGTGCCACCGACCCGGCAGGGCACTATGGCTACACCTTC.

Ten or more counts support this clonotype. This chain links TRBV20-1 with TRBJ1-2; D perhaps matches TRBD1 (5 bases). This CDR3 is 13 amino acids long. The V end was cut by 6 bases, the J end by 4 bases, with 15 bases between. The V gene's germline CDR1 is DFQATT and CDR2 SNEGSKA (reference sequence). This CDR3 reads CSATPDRLYGYTF. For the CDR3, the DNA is TGCAGTGCAACCCCCGACAGACTCTATGGCTACACCTTC.

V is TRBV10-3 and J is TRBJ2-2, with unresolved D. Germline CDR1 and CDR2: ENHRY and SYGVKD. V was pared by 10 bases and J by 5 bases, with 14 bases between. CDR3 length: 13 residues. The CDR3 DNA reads TGTGCCACCAGGCCTCAGGTTACCGGGGAGCTGTTTTTT. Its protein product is CATRPQVTGELFF.

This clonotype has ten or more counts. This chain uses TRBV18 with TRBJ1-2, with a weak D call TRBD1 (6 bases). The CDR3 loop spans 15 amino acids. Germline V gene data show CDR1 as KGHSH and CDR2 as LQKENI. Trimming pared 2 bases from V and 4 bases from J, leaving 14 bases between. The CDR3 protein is CASSPKGGEGYGYTF. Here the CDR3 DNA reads TGTGCCAGCTCACCAAAGGGGGGTGAGGGCTATGGCTACACCTTC.

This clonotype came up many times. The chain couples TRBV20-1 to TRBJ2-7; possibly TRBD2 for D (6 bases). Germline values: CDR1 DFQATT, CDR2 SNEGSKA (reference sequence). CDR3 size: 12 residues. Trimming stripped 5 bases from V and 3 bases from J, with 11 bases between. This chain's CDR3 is CSAVPGGYEQYF. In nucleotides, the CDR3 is TGCAGTGCTGTCCCCGGGGGCTACGAGCAGTACTTC.

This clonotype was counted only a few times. CDR3 sequence reads: CASSFLPGGTGELFF. In nucleotides, the CDR3 is TGTGCCAGCAGTTTTCTCCCCGGCGGCACCGGGGAGCTGTTTTTT. This sequence joins TRBV12-3 or TRBV12-4 and TRBJ2-2; D is unclear. With 3 bases removed from V and 4 bases from J, the gap between germline ends came to 12 bases. This CDR3 has 15 amino acids.

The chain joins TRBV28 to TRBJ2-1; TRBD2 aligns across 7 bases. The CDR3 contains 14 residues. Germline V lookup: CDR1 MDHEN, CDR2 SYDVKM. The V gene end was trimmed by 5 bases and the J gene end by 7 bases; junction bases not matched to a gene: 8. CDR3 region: CASSPRTRNNEQFF. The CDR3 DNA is TGTGCCAGCAGTCCCCGGACTAGAAATAATGAGCAGTTCTTC.

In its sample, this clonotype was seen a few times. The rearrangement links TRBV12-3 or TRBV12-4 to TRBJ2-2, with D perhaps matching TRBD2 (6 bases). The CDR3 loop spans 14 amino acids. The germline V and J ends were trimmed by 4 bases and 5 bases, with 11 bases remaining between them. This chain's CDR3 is CASSSWGETGELFF. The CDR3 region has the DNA TGTGCCAGCAGTTCCTGGGGGGAGACCGGGGAGCTGTTTTTT.